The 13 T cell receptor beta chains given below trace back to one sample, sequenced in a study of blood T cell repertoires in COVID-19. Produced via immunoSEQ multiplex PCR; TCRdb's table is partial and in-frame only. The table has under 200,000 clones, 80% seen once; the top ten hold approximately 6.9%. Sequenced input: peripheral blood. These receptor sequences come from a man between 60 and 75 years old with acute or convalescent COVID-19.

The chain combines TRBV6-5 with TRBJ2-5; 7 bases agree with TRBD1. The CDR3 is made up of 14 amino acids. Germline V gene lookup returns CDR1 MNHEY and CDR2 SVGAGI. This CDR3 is CVIEGVGGAGAQYF. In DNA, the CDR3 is TGTGTCATTGAAGGAGTAGGGGGCGCAGGGGCCCAGTACTTC.

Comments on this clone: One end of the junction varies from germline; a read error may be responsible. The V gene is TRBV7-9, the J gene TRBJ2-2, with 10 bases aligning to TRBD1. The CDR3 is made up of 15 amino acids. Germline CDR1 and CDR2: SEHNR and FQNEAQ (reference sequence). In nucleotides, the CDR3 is TGTGCCAGCAGCCGGACAGGGGGGAACGCCGGGGAGCTGTTTTTT. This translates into CASSRTGGNAGELFF.

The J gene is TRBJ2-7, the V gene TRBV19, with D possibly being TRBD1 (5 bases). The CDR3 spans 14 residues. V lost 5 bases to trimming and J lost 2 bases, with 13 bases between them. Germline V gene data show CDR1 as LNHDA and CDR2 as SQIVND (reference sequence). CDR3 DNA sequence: TGTGCCAGTAGTCCATGGACACCGACCTACGAGCAGTACTTC. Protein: CASSPWTPTYEQYF.

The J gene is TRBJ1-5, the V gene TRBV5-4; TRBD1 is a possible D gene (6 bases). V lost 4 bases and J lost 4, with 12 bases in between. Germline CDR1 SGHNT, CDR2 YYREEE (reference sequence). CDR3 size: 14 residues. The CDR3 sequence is CASSPGQQNQPQHF. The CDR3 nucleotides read TGTGCCAGCAGCCCAGGACAGCAGAATCAGCCCCAGCATTTT.

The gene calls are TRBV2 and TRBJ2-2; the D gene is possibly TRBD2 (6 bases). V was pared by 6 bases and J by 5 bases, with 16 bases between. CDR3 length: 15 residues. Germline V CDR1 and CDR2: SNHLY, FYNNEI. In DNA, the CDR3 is TGTGCCAGCAGGGGAGGAGGGAGGAGGACCGGGGAGCTGTTTTTT. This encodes CASRGGGRRTGELFF.

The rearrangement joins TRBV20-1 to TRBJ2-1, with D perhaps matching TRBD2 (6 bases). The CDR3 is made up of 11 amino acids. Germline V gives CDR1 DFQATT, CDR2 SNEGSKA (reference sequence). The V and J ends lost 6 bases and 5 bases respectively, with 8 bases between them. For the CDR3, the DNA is TGCAGTGCGGGAGGAGACAATGAGCAGTTCTTC. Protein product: CSAGGDNEQFF.

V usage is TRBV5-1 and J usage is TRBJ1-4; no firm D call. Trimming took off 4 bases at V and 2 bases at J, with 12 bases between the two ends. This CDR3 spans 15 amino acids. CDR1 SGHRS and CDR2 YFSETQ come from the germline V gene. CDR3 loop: CASSPTVSTNEKLFF. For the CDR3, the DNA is TGCGCCAGCAGCCCAACAGTATCGACTAATGAAAAACTGTTTTTT. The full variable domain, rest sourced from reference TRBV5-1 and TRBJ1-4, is KAGVTQTPRYLIKTRGQQVTLSCSPISGHRSVSWYQQTPGQGLQFLFEYFSETQRNKGNFPGRFSGRQFSNSRSEMNVSTLELGDSALYLCASSPTVSTNEKLFFGSGTQLSVL.

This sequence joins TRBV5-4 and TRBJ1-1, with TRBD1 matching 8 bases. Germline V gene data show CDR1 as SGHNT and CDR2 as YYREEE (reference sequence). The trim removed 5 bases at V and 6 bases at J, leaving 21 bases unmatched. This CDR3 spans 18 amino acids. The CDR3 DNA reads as TGTGCCAGCAGGCTCCGAAGCCCTCGACAGGGGATACATTCTGAAGCTTTCTTT. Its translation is CASRLRSPRQGIHSEAFF.

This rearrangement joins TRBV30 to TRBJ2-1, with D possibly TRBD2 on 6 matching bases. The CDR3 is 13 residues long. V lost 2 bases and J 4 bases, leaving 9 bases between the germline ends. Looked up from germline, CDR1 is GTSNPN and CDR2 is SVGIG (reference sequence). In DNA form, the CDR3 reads TGTGCCTGGAGTCGGGAGATTTACAATGAGCAGTTCTTC. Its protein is CAWSREIYNEQFF.

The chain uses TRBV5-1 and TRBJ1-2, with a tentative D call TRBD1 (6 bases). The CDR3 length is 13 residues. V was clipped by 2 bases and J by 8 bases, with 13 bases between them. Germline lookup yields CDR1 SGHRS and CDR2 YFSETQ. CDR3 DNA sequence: TGCGCCAGCAGCTTATCAGGGGATCAAGGCTACACCTTC. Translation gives CASSLSGDQGYTF.

The CDR3 nucleotides read TGTGCCAGCAGTTGGGGGACAGCAGGGGGATGGACTCCCTACAATGAGCAGTTCTTC. It translates to CASSWGTAGGWTPYNEQFF. This chain connects TRBV6-2 or TRBV6-3 to TRBJ2-1, with 7 bases fitting TRBD1. Germline V gives CDR1 MNHEY, CDR2 SVGEGT. V was pared by 4 bases and J by 2 bases, with 17 bases of the junction left unmatched. This CDR3 is built from 19 residues.

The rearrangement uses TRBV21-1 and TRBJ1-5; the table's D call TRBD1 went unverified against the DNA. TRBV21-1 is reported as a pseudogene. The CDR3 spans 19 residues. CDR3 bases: TGTGCCAGCAGCAAACGGCACAGGGGGGGATTGCGGAGCAATCAGCCCCAGCATTTT. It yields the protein CASSKRHRGGLRSNQPQHF.

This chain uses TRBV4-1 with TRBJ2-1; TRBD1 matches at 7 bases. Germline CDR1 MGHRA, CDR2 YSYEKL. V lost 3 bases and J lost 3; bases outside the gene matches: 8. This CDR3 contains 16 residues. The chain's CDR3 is CASSHVQGSLYNEQFF. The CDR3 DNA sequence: TGCGCCAGCAGCCACGTACAGGGGTCCCTCTACAATGAGCAGTTCTTC.